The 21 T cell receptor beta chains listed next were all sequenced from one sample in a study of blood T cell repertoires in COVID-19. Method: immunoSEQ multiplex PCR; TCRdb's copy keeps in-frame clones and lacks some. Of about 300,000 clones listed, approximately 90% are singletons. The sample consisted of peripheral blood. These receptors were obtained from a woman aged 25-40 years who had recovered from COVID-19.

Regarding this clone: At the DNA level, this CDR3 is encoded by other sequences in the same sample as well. The CDR3 DNA sequence: TGCAGTGCTAGGCCACTGGAGACCCAGTACTTC. Its protein product is CSARPLETQYF. The J gene is TRBJ2-5, the V gene TRBV20-1; no clear D gene. Trimming pared 3 bases from V and 5 bases from J, leaving 7 bases between. Germline CDR1 and CDR2: DFQATT and SNEGSKA (reference sequence). CDR3 length: 11 amino acids.

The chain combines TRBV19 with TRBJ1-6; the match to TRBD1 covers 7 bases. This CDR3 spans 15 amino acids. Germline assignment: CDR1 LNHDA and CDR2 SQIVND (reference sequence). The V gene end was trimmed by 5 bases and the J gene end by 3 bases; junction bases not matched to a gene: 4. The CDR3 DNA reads TGTGCCAGTAGTGCGGGGACAGACTATAATTCACCCCTCCACTTT. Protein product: CASSAGTDYNSPLHF.

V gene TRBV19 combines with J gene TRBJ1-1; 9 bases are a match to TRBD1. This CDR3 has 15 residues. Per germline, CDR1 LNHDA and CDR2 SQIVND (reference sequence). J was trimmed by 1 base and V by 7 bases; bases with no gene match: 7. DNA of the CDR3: TGTGCCAGTAATGGGGACAGGGTCTGGAACACTGAAGCTTTCTTT. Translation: CASNGDRVWNTEAFF. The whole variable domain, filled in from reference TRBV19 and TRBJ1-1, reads DGGITQSPKYLFRKEGQNVTLSCEQNLNHDAMYWYRQDPGQGLRLIYYSQIVNDFQKGDIAEGYSVSREKKESFPLTVTSAQKNPTAFYLCASNGDRVWNTEAFFGQGTRLTVV.

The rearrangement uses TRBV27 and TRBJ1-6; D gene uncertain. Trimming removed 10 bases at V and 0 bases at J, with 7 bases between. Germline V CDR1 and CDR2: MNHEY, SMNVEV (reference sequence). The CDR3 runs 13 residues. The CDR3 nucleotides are TGTGCCACCAGGTACTCCTATAATTCACCCCTCCACTTT. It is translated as CATRYSYNSPLHF.

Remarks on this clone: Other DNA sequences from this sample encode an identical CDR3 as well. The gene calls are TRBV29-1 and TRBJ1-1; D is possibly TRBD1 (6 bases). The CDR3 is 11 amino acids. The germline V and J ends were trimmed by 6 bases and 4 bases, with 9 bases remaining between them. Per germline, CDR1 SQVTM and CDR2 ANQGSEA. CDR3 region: CSVRGGTEAFF. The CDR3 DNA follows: TGCAGCGTGAGGGGGGGCACTGAAGCTTTCTTT.

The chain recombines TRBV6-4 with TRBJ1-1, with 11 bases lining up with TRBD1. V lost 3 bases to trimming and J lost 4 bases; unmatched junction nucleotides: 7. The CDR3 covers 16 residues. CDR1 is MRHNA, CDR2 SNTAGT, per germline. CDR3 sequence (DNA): TGTGCCAGCAGTGATGTTCCGGGACAGGGGGTCACTGAAGCTTTCTTT. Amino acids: CASSDVPGQGVTEAFF.

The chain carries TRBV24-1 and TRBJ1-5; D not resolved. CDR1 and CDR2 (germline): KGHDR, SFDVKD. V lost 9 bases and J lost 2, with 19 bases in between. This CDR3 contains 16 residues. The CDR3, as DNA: TGTGCCACCTCCGTCCCAGTCCGGGGAGGCAATCAGCCCCAGCATTTT. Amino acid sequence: CATSVPVRGGNQPQHF.

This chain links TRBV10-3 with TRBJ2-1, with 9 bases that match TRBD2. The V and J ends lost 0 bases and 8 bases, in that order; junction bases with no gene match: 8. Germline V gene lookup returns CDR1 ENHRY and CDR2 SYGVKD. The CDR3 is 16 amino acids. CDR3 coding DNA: TGTGCCATCAGTGAGTCGGGCGGGGGGGCCTTCCATGAGCAGTTCTTC. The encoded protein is CAISESGGGAFHEQFF.

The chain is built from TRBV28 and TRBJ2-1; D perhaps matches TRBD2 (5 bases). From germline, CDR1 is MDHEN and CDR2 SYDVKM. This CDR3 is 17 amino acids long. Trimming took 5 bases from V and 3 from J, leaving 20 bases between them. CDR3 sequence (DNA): TGTGCCAGCAGTACCAGGAGACGGATTGAGGGCTACAATGAGCAGTTCTTC. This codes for CASSTRRRIEGYNEQFF.

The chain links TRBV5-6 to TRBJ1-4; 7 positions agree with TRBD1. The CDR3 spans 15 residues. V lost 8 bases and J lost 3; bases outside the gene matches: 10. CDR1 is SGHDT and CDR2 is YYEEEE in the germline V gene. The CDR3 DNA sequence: TGTGCCAGTCTTCAACAGGGGAGGCCTAATGAAAAACTGTTTTTT. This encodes CASLQQGRPNEKLFF. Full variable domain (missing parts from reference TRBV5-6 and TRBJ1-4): DAGVTQSPTHLIKTRGQQVTLRCSPKSGHDTVSWYQQALGQGPQFIFQYYEEEERQRGNFPDRFSGHQFPNYSSELNVNALLLGDSALYLCASLQQGRPNEKLFFGSGTQLSVL.

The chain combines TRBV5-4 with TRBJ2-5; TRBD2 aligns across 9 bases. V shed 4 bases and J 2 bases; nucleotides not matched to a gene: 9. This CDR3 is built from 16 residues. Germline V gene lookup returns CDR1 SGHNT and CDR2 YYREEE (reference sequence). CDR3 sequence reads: CASSLWSLAGQETQYF. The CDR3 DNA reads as TGTGCCAGCAGCCTCTGGTCCCTAGCGGGGCAAGAGACCCAGTACTTC. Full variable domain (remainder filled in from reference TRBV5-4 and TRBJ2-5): ETGVTQSPTHLIKTRGQQVTLRCSSQSGHNTVSWYQQALGQGPQFIFQYYREEENGRGNFPPRFSGLQFPNYSSELNVNALELDDSALYLCASSLWSLAGQETQYFGPGTRLLVL.

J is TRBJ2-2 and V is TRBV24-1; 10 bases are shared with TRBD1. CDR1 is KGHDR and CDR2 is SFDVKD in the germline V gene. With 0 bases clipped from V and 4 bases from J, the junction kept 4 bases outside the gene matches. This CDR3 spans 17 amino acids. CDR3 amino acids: CATSDLRQGAGTGELFF. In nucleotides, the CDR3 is TGTGCCACCAGTGATTTGCGACAGGGGGCGGGCACCGGGGAGCTGTTTTTT.

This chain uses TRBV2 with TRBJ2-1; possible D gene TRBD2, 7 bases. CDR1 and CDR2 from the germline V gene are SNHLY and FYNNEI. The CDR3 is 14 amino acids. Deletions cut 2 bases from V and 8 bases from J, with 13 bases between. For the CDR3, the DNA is TGTGCCAGCAGTGAATATCAGGGGAGGGATGAGCAGTTCTTC. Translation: CASSEYQGRDEQFF.

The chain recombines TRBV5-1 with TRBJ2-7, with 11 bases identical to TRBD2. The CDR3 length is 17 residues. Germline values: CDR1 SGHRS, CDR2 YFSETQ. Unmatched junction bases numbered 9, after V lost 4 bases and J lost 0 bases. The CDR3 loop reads CASSPTGTSGFSYEQYF. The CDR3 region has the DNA TGCGCCAGCAGCCCTACCGGGACTAGCGGTTTCTCCTACGAGCAGTACTTC.

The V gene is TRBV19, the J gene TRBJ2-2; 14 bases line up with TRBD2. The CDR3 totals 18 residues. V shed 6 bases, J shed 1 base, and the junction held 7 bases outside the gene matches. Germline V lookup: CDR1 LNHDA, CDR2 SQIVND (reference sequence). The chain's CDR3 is CASRPFGLAGGNTGELFF. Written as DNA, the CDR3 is TGTGCCAGTAGGCCATTCGGACTAGCGGGGGGGAACACCGGGGAGCTGTTTTTT.

CDR3 loop: CAISGILDLNTEAFF. CDR3 nucleotide sequence: TGTGCCATCAGTGGCATACTTGACTTGAACACTGAAGCTTTCTTT. The chain is built from TRBV10-3 and TRBJ1-1; the D is unclear. Trimming shortened V by 4 bases and J by 0 bases, and 12 bases separated the two germline ends. Germline V gene sequence: CDR1 ENHRY, CDR2 SYGVKD. The CDR3 loop spans 15 amino acids.

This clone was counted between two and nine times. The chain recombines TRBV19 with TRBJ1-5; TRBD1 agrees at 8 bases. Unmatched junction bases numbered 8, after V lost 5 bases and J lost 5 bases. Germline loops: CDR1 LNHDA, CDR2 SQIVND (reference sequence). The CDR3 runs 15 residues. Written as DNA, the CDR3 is TGTGCCAGTAGTTCTTCAGGGGGCGTATATCAGCCCCAGCATTTT. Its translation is CASSSSGGVYQPQHF.

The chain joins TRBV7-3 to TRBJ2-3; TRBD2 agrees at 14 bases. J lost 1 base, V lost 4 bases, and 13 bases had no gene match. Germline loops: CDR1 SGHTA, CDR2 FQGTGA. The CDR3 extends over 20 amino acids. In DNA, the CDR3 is TGTGCCAGCAGCTCGCCGCGTGCCGGGACTAGCGGGGGAGGCACAGATACGCAGTATTTT. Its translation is CASSSPRAGTSGGGTDTQYF. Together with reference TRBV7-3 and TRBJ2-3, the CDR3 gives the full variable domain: GAGVSQTPSNKVTEKGKYVELRCDPISGHTALYWYRQSLGQGPEFLIYFQGTGAADDSGLPNDRFFAVRPEGSVSTLKIQRTERGDSAVYLCASSSPRAGTSGGGTDTQYFGPGTRLTVL.

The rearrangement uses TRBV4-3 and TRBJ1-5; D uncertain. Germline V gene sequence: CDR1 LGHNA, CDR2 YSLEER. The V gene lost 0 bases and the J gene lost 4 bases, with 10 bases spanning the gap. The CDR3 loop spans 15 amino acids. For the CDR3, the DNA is TGCGCCAGCAGCCAAGATCATACGGTAAATCAGCCCCAGCATTTT. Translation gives CASSQDHTVNQPQHF.

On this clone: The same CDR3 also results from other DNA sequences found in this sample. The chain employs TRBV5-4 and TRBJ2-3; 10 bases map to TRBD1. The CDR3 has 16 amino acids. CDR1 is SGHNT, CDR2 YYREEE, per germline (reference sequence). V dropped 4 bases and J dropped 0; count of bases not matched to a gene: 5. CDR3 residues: CASSRDRGLSTDTQYF. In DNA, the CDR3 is TGTGCCAGCAGCAGGGACAGGGGCCTGAGCACAGATACGCAGTATTTT.

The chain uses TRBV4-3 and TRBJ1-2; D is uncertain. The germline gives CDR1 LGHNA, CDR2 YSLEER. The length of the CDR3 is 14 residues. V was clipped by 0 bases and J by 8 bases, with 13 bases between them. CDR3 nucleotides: TGCGCCAGCAGCCAAGATTTGGGCCTCGAGGGCTACACCTTC. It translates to CASSQDLGLEGYTF.